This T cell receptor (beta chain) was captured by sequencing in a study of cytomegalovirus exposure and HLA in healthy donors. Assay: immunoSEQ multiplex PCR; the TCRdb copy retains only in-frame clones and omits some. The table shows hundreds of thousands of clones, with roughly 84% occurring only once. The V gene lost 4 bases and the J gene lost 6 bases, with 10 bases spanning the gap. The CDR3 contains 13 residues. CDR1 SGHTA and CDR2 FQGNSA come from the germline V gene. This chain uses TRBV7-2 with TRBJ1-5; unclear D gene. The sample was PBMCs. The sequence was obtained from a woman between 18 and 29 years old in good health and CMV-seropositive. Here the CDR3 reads CASSSEEGQPQHF. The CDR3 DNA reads TGTGCCAGCAGCTCCGAGGAAGGTCAGCCCCAGCATTTT.